The rows below give T cell receptor beta chains drawn from one sample of a study of shared clonotypes between healthy human individuals. The assay was immunoSEQ multiplex PCR, and TCRdb's table has in-frame clones only and misses some. Here the sample spans about 490,000 clones, around 79% being singletons. Material for sequencing was PBMCs. These receptor sequences come from a woman aged 35 to 49 in good health. Some clones in this sample may be carry-over from other donors' samples. Each CDR3 is given with its conserved first and last residue. D genes are given only for firm matches. Clone size is stated in some rows and not others, as once, few, many or a class when expanded.

DNA: TGCGCCAGCAGCTTGGGCCCCCAGAACACTGAAGCTTTCTTT
CDR3: CASSLGPQNTEAFF
V: TRBV5-1
size: -
D: -
J: TRBJ1-1

DNA: TGTGCCAGTGGTCTTTACCCGACGGAAGCCCAGCATTTT
CDR3: CASGLYPTEAQHF
V: TRBV19
size: -
D: -
J: TRBJ1-5

DNA: TGTGCCAGCAGCTTCCAAGGACAGGGCACTGAAGCTTTCTTT
CDR3: CASSFQGQGTEAFF
V: TRBV7-3
size: few
D: TRBD1
J: TRBJ1-1

DNA: TGTGCCAGCAGCCGCGGACAGGGTGAGACCCAGTACTTC
CDR3: CASSRGQGETQYF
V: TRBV7-3
size: -
D: TRBD1
J: TRBJ2-5

DNA: TGTGCCTGGAGGCCTCCCGGGACAGGTGATAACTATGGCTACACCTTC
CDR3: CAWRPPGTGDNYGYTF
V: TRBV30
size: -
D: TRBD1
J: TRBJ1-2

DNA: TGTGCCAGCAGTGAAAAGGAAGTCAGGGGAGGCCGGGGCTACACCTTC
CDR3: CASSEKEVRGGRGYTF
V: TRBV2
size: -
D: -
J: TRBJ1-2

DNA: TGCGCCAGCAGCCCGGACGGGACTAGCCCAGATACGCAGTATTTT
CDR3: CASSPDGTSPDTQYF
V: TRBV5-1
size: -
D: TRBD2
J: TRBJ2-3

DNA: TGCAGCGTTGAACTAGCGGGAGGGGGGGGCACAGATACGCAGTATTTT
CDR3: CSVELAGGGGTDTQYF
V: TRBV29-1
size: once
D: TRBD2
J: TRBJ2-3

DNA: TGCGCCAGCAGCACCGGGTCCTCAAATGAAAAACTGTTTTTT
CDR3: CASSTGSSNEKLFF
V: TRBV4-1
size: -
D: -
J: TRBJ1-4

DNA: TGTGCCAGCAGTCCCGATCAGGGGCTAGCGGACAATGAGCAGTTCTTC
CDR3: CASSPDQGLADNEQFF
V: TRBV2
size: -
D: -
J: TRBJ2-1

DNA: TGTGCCAGCAGCCTAAGGGAGAAGGCCCAGTACTTC
CDR3: CASSLREKAQYF
V: TRBV7-2
size: -
D: -
J: TRBJ2-5

DNA: TGCAGTGCTAGGAGACAAGAGACCCAGTACTTC
CDR3: CSARRQETQYF
V: TRBV20-1
size: -
D: -
J: TRBJ2-5

DNA: TGTGCCAGCAGCGCCGATCTGCGGAAGAATTCACCCCTCCACTTT
CDR3: CASSADLRKNSPLHF
V: TRBV5-4
size: -
D: -
J: TRBJ1-6

DNA: TGTGCCAGCAGTGAATTAGGAGAGGGGTTGGGTTCACCCCTCCACTTT
CDR3: CASSELGEGLGSPLHF
V: TRBV25-1
size: -
D: -
J: TRBJ1-6

DNA: TGTGCCAGCAGTATACTTAGCGGGATTTCCGAGACCCAGTACTTC
CDR3: CASSILSGISETQYF
V: TRBV7-2
size: once
D: TRBD2
J: TRBJ2-5

DNA: TGTGCCAGCAGTGCTAGCGGCACAGATACGCAGTATTTT
CDR3: CASSASGTDTQYF
V: TRBV6-1
size: -
D: -
J: TRBJ2-3

DNA: TGTGCCAGCAGGAGACAGGGGGCAGCTGGGGCCAACGTCCTGACTTTC
CDR3: CASRRQGAAGANVLTF
V: TRBV5-5
size: -
D: TRBD1
J: TRBJ2-6

DNA: TGTGCCACCAGCAGAGACAGGGTGGCTCAGCCCCAGCATTTT
CDR3: CATSRDRVAQPQHF
V: TRBV15
size: once
D: -
J: TRBJ1-5

DNA: TGTGCCAGCAGTTTTAAGGGTAATGAGCAGTTCTTC
CDR3: CASSFKGNEQFF
V: TRBV27
size: few
D: -
J: TRBJ2-1

DNA: TGTGCCAGCAGCAAAGCCGGGACTACCGTCGGCAATGAGCAGTTCTTC
CDR3: CASSKAGTTVGNEQFF
V: TRBV21-1
size: -
D: -
J: TRBJ2-1

DNA: TGTGCCAGCAGCTTCGGACAGGGAGAGACCCAGTACTTC
CDR3: CASSFGQGETQYF
V: TRBV7-3
size: once
D: TRBD1
J: TRBJ2-5

DNA: TGTGCCAGCAGCTTAGCAGGACTAGTAGCCGGTGAGCAGTTCTTC
CDR3: CASSLAGLVAGEQFF
V: TRBV7-2
size: -
D: TRBD2
J: TRBJ2-1

DNA: TGTGCCAGCAGCTTAGGGCAGGGGCTAACCTACGAGCAGTACTTC
CDR3: CASSLGQGLTYEQYF
V: TRBV5-6
size: -
D: -
J: TRBJ2-7

DNA: TGTGCCAGCAGTTTAACCACAGGGCTGGCGAACACTGAAGCTTTCTTT
CDR3: CASSLTTGLANTEAFF
V: TRBV27
size: -
D: -
J: TRBJ1-1

DNA: TGTGCCAGTAGTATTGGTGAGAGGGCAGATACGCAGTATTTT
CDR3: CASSIGERADTQYF
V: TRBV19
size: few
D: -
J: TRBJ2-3

DNA: TGTGCCAGCAGCTACCTCCGAGAGACCCAGTACTTC
CDR3: CASSYLRETQYF
V: TRBV7-9
size: -
D: -
J: TRBJ2-5

DNA: TGTGCCAGCAGTAACAGGGGGCAAGAGACCCAGTACTTC
CDR3: CASSNRGQETQYF
V: TRBV25-1
size: -
D: TRBD1
J: TRBJ2-5

DNA: TGCGCCAGCAGCTTGGGGGATCGGGATGGTACGCAGTATTTT
CDR3: CASSLGDRDGTQYF
V: TRBV5-1
size: -
D: -
J: TRBJ2-3

DNA: TGTGCCAGCAGTCCGGGGCCTCCAGGGGGCTGGGGAAACACCATATATTTT
CDR3: CASSPGPPGGWGNTIYF
V: TRBV27
size: -
D: TRBD1
J: TRBJ1-3

DNA: TGCGCCAGCAGCTTTGAACAGGGCCGGGTAGCTTTCTTT
CDR3: CASSFEQGRVAFF
V: TRBV5-1
size: -
D: -
J: TRBJ1-1

DNA: TGTGCCAGTAATACCAATTGGGGGAATTCTAGCACAGATACGCAGTATTTT
CDR3: CASNTNWGNSSTDTQYF
V: TRBV19
size: -
D: -
J: TRBJ2-3

DNA: TGTGCCAGCAGGGAAGGACAGGTGGACACTGAAGCTTTCTTT
CDR3: CASREGQVDTEAFF
V: TRBV6-1
size: -
D: TRBD1
J: TRBJ1-1

DNA: TGTGCCAGCAGCCCCTCAGTTAACTATGGCTACACCTTC
CDR3: CASSPSVNYGYTF
V: TRBV5-8
size: -
D: -
J: TRBJ1-2

DNA: TGTGCCAGCAGTTTATCGTATGGGGGTGCCAAAAACATTCAGTACTTC
CDR3: CASSLSYGGAKNIQYF
V: TRBV28
size: -
D: -
J: TRBJ2-4

DNA: TGTGCCAGCAGCTTAGTCCTCCCTGGGGCCAACGTCCTGACTTTC
CDR3: CASSLVLPGANVLTF
V: TRBV7-9
size: few
D: -
J: TRBJ2-6

DNA: TGTGCCAGCAGCTCCACTTCGGGGAACACTGAAGCTTTCTTT
CDR3: CASSSTSGNTEAFF
V: TRBV5-6
size: -
D: -
J: TRBJ1-1

DNA: TGTGCCAGCAGTGAATTTGGCGGGAGTGGCTACGAGCAGTACTTC
CDR3: CASSEFGGSGYEQYF
V: TRBV6-1
size: -
D: TRBD2
J: TRBJ2-7

DNA: TGTGCCAGCAGCTTATTGGAGTATTCGGGCACTGAAGCTTTCTTT
CDR3: CASSLLEYSGTEAFF
V: TRBV7-9
size: -
D: -
J: TRBJ1-1

DNA: TGTGCCAGCAGCCAAGATTTAAGGTCTGACTACCTAAGCACAGATACGCAGTATTTT
CDR3: CASSQDLRSDYLSTDTQYF
V: TRBV4-2
size: -
D: -
J: TRBJ2-3

DNA: TGTGCCAGCAGTGCCCCCCGGACTAGCGGGGGAATTACCTACGAGCAGTACTTC
CDR3: CASSAPRTSGGITYEQYF
V: TRBV6-1
size: -
D: TRBD2
J: TRBJ2-7

DNA: TGTGCCAGCAGCTTAGTAGGGACTAGACGCACAGATACGCAGTATTTT
CDR3: CASSLVGTRRTDTQYF
V: TRBV7-9
size: -
D: TRBD2
J: TRBJ2-3

DNA: TGCGCCAGCAGCAAGGACGCTAACTATGGCTACACCTTC
CDR3: CASSKDANYGYTF
V: TRBV5-1
size: -
D: -
J: TRBJ1-2

DNA: TGTGCCAGAAGCTCCACCGGGGGTTATAGCAATCAGCCCCAGCATTTT
CDR3: CARSSTGGYSNQPQHF
V: TRBV5-3
size: -
D: -
J: TRBJ1-5

DNA: TGTGCCCGCCGTTCGGACACCCAAGAGACCCAGTACTTC
CDR3: CARRSDTQETQYF
V: TRBV30
size: -
D: -
J: TRBJ2-5

DNA: TGTGCCAGCAGTGAAGACAGGGGTATATCAGCTTTCTTT
CDR3: CASSEDRGISAFF
V: TRBV6-1
size: -
D: TRBD1
J: TRBJ1-1

DNA: TGTGCCAGCAGTTTAGGGGGCGGCAACTATGGCTACACCTTC
CDR3: CASSLGGGNYGYTF
V: TRBV28
size: many
D: -
J: TRBJ1-2

DNA: TGTGCCAGCATCGACACAGGGAACGAAAAACTGTTTTTT
CDR3: CASIDTGNEKLFF
V: TRBV2
size: few
D: -
J: TRBJ1-4

DNA: TGCAGTGCTAGATGGAAGGGCGAGCAGTACTTC
CDR3: CSARWKGEQYF
V: TRBV20-1
size: few
D: -
J: TRBJ2-7

DNA: TGTGCCAGCAGCGAGGGACTAGCGGGAGTTGACGAGCAGTACTTC
CDR3: CASSEGLAGVDEQYF
V: TRBV7-9
size: -
D: TRBD2
J: TRBJ2-7

DNA: TGTGCCTGGAGTGTACGCCCTCACAGCTCCTACAATGAGCAGTTCTTC
CDR3: CAWSVRPHSSYNEQFF
V: TRBV30
size: -
D: -
J: TRBJ2-1

DNA: TGTGCCAGCAGTTATACAGGGGGGACTGAAGCTTTCTTT
CDR3: CASSYTGGTEAFF
V: TRBV6-6
size: -
D: TRBD1
J: TRBJ1-1

DNA: TGTGCCAGCAGTACAGGGGGCCCTAGCAATCAGCCCCAGCATTTT
CDR3: CASSTGGPSNQPQHF
V: TRBV2
size: -
D: TRBD1
J: TRBJ1-5

DNA: TGCGCCAGCAGCTTGCTGGACAGCATTCACAAGGAGCAGTACTTC
CDR3: CASSLLDSIHKEQYF
V: TRBV5-1
size: -
D: -
J: TRBJ2-7

DNA: TGCGCCAGCAGAGCCTCGGGACAAGAGACCCAGTACTTC
CDR3: CASRASGQETQYF
V: TRBV5-1
size: -
D: -
J: TRBJ2-5

DNA: TGCGCCAGCAGCTTAGGGGGCGATGTGGGAAAACTGTTTTTT
CDR3: CASSLGGDVGKLFF
V: TRBV5-1
size: -
D: TRBD1
J: TRBJ1-4

DNA: TGTGCCAGCAGTTTATCTGGGACAGGGGGGAGGGAAAAACTGTTTTTT
CDR3: CASSLSGTGGREKLFF
V: TRBV27
size: -
D: TRBD1
J: TRBJ1-4

DNA: TGTGCCAGCAGTGCCGCAGGGGCACCCTACGAGCAGTACTTC
CDR3: CASSAAGAPYEQYF
V: TRBV25-1
size: once
D: -
J: TRBJ2-7

DNA: TGTGCCAGCAGGGTGGGGGTGCCCACCGGGGAGCTGTTTTTT
CDR3: CASRVGVPTGELFF
V: TRBV2
size: -
D: -
J: TRBJ2-2

DNA: TGCGCCAGCAGCCAGGGTCGGGGTGGGGACAATCAGCCCCAGCATTTT
CDR3: CASSQGRGGDNQPQHF
V: TRBV4-1
size: -
D: -
J: TRBJ1-5